One sample yielded the 29 T cell receptor beta chains listed below, sequenced in a study of regulatory T cells in long-lasting Graves disease. HTBI primers from iRepertoire and Arm-PCR of CDR3 regions yielded the TCR beta libraries. From the multiplex PCR reads, TCRdb called clonotypes with MiXCR, one entry per CDR3 protein. Of around 400,000 distinct CDR3 sequences listed, over 9.5% are singletons. Regarding time point: newly diagnosed GD, antithyroid drugs for less than 3 months. RNA from PBMCs was the source of the TCR library. The same sample was also used in a study of T cells in Graves' hyperthyroidism and ophthalmopathy.

Sequenced material: peripheral blood mononuclear cells (PBMCs), taken at new diagnosis, from a patient treated with antithyroid drugs. The receptor source for this set is a woman aged 18-29 years with Graves disease.

This clonotype was picked up many times. The chain carries TRBV6-9 and TRBJ2-7; D possibly matches TRBD1 or TRBD2 (5 bases each). Trimming left V 4 bases short and J 0 bases short, with 13 bases between. Germline values: CDR1 MNHGY, CDR2 SVAAGI. The CDR3 runs to 15 residues. In nucleotides, the CDR3 is TGTGCCAGCAGTTCTAGGACGAGGGGCTCCTACGAGCAGTACTTC. Residues: CASSSRTRGSYEQYF.

The CDR3 nucleotides are TGTGCCAGCAGCTCGCCTCTTAACGGGCCGGACTACAATGAGCAGTTCTTC. Translating it yields CASSSPLNGPDYNEQFF. This chain uses TRBV6-1 with TRBJ2-1; no definite D call. The V end was cut by 6 bases, the J end by 3 bases, with 21 bases between. Germline lookup yields CDR1 MNHNS and CDR2 SASEGT. The CDR3 length is 17 residues.

This clonotype was picked up many times. The chain has TRBV28 and TRBJ1-2; TRBD1 is a possible D gene (6 bases). Germline V lookup: CDR1 MDHEN, CDR2 SYDVKM. The CDR3 length is 14 residues. V dropped 3 bases and J dropped 2 bases, with 10 bases sitting between them. Here the CDR3 DNA reads TGTGCCAGCAGTTTTTCGCAGGGGAACTATGGCTACACCTTC. Translating it yields CASSFSQGNYGYTF.

The chain couples TRBV5-8 to TRBJ1-2, with 7 bases that match TRBD1. The J segment lost 5 bases and the V segment lost 5 bases, leaving 9 bases of the junction unmatched. This CDR3 is 14 amino acids long. Per the germline V gene, CDR1 is SGHTS and CDR2 is YDEGEE. CDR3 in amino acids: CASSQQGLQYGYTF. In nucleotides, the CDR3 is TGTGCCAGCAGTCAACAGGGGCTGCAGTATGGCTACACCTTC. Together with reference TRBV5-8 and TRBJ1-2, the CDR3 gives the full variable domain: EAGVTQSPTHLIKTRGQQATLRCSPISGHTSVYWYQQALGLGLQFLLWYDEGEERNRGNFPPRFSGRQFPNYSSELNVNALELEDSALYLCASSQQGLQYGYTFGSGTRLTVV.

The V and J genes are TRBV2 and TRBJ2-1; maybe TRBD2 (6 bases). In germline, CDR1 is SNHLY, CDR2 FYNNEI. This CDR3 comprises 12 residues. Trimming shortened V by 8 bases and J by 9 bases, and 14 bases separated the two germline ends. In nucleotides, the CDR3 is TGTGCCAGCTCGGCCTTGGGAGGTGAGCAGTTCTTC. Amino acid sequence: CASSALGGEQFF.

There are many counts of this clonotype. This rearrangement joins TRBV4-1 to TRBJ2-1; D gene uncertain. Trimming took 1 base from V and 4 from J, leaving 11 bases between them. Germline loops: CDR1 MGHRA, CDR2 YSYEKL. The CDR3 runs 15 residues. The chain's CDR3 is CASSQVTSTYNEQFF. CDR3 coding DNA: TGCGCCAGCAGCCAAGTAACGTCAACGTACAATGAGCAGTTCTTC.

This clonotype was observed at least ten times. The chain links TRBV29-1 to TRBJ2-5; 9 bases line up with TRBD1. CDR3 length equals 12 residues. The V and J ends lost 6 bases and 5 bases, in that order; junction bases with no gene match: 4. Germline CDR1 and CDR2: SQVTM and ANQGSEA. The CDR3 region has the DNA TGCAGCGTCGCGACAGGGGGGGAGACCCAGTACTTC. Protein: CSVATGGETQYF.

This clonotype occurred many times. The chain uses TRBV6-1 and TRBJ2-1; D assignment may be TRBD1 or TRBD2 (6 bases each). Germline-derived CDR1 and CDR2 are MNHNS and SASEGT. The V and J ends lost 0 bases and 4 bases respectively, with 25 bases between them. This CDR3 spans 20 amino acids. The CDR3 loop reads CASSEASGAETLRGYNEQFF. Here the CDR3 DNA reads TGTGCCAGCAGTGAAGCATCGGGAGCGGAAACACTAAGGGGGTACAATGAGCAGTTCTTC.

This clonotype was seen repeatedly, ten times or more. V is TRBV7-2 and J is TRBJ1-4; no clear D gene. V was trimmed by 5 bases and J by 3 bases, leaving 10 bases between them. CDR3 size: 14 residues. Germline V lookup: CDR1 SGHTA, CDR2 FQGNSA. CDR3 nucleotides: TGTGCCAGCAGCCTACAGTGGGCTAATGAAAAACTGTTTTTT. Amino acid sequence: CASSLQWANEKLFF.

This clonotype came up many times. The chain combines TRBV7-2 with TRBJ2-7; possibly TRBD2 for D (6 bases). The CDR3 extends over 12 amino acids. The ends were cut back, 9 bases at V and 4 bases at J, with 13 bases in the middle. In germline, CDR1 is SGHTA, CDR2 FQGNSA. The CDR3 nucleotides are TGTGCCAGTTGGGACTTCGAATACGAGCAGTACGTC. It yields the protein CASWDFEYEQYV.

This clonotype was detected a few times. The chain is built from TRBV5-4 and TRBJ2-7; a possible D gene is TRBD1 (5 bases). The CDR3 is made up of 13 amino acids. V lost 4 bases and J 3 bases, leaving 11 bases between the germline ends. The V gene's germline CDR1 is SGHNT and CDR2 YYREEE (reference sequence). CDR3 bases: TGTGCCAGCAGCCGCCCTCAGGGCTACGAGCAGTACTTC. Amino acid sequence: CASSRPQGYEQYF.

This chain uses TRBV20-1 with TRBJ1-1, with 7 bases matching TRBD1. Germline-derived CDR1 and CDR2 are DFQATT and SNEGSKA (reference sequence). The CDR3 length is 15 residues. The J segment lost 0 bases and the V segment lost 1 base, leaving 5 bases of the junction unmatched. CDR3 bases: TGCAGTGCTAGAGTCGGGACAGTTATGAACACTGAAGCTTTCTTT. Protein: CSARVGTVMNTEAFF.

This clonotype was seen a handful of times. This sequence joins TRBV29-1 and TRBJ1-1; D possibly corresponds to TRBD1 (5 bases). CDR3 length equals 14 residues. Deletions cut 3 bases from V and 0 bases from J, with 11 bases between. CDR1 and CDR2 from the germline V gene are SQVTM and ANQGSEA. The CDR3 DNA reads TGCAGCGTTGAGGTTGTAGGGGTGAACACTGAAGCTTTCTTT. Protein sequence: CSVEVVGVNTEAFF.

This clonotype has at least ten counts. This sequence joins TRBV6-1 and TRBJ1-5, with D perhaps TRBD1 (5 bases). V was shortened by 5 bases and J by 2 bases, with 13 bases between the two germline ends. The germline V gene encodes CDR1 MNHNS and CDR2 SASEGT. There are 15 residues in the CDR3. In DNA form, the CDR3 reads TGTGCCAGCAGTACCGGGGGAGCGGGCAATCAGCCCCAGCATTTT. It yields the protein CASSTGGAGNQPQHF.

This clonotype was seen at least ten times. V and J are TRBV6-9 and TRBJ2-3; D gene unclear. Germline loops: CDR1 MNHGY, CDR2 SVAAGI. The CDR3 has 16 residues. Trimming cost V 3 bases and J 4 bases, with 17 bases left between them. The CDR3 sequence: CASSYRNFRRPDTQYF. In nucleotides, the CDR3 is TGTGCCAGCAGTTACCGGAACTTCAGACGTCCAGATACGCAGTATTTT.

The table lists this clonotype with a few counts. This chain connects TRBV5-1 to TRBJ2-5; TRBD1 might be the D (5 bases). CDR3 size: 17 residues. Germline lookup yields CDR1 SGHRS and CDR2 YFSETQ. V was pared by 2 bases and J by 1 base, with 18 bases between. As DNA, the CDR3 is TGCGCCAGCAGCTTTTTTATACGTGACAGCATCCAAGAGACCCAGTACTTC. Translating it yields CASSFFIRDSIQETQYF.

There are many counts of this clonotype. The chain has TRBV2 and TRBJ1-1, with 9 bases lining up with TRBD1. Germline V lookup: CDR1 SNHLY, CDR2 FYNNEI. V dropped 6 bases and J dropped 5; count of bases not matched to a gene: 7. This CDR3 contains 14 residues. For the CDR3, the DNA is TGTGCCAGCAGCCTTGACAGGGGGGTTACTGAAGCTTTCTTT. This gives the protein CASSLDRGVTEAFF. Full variable domain (outside the CDR3, taken from reference TRBV2 and TRBJ1-1): EPEVTQTPSHQVTQMGQEVILRCVPISNHLYFYWYRQILGQKVEFLVSFYNNEISEKSEIFDDQFSVERPDGSNFTLKIRSTKLEDSAMYFCASSLDRGVTEAFFGQGTRLTVV.

This clonotype has at least ten counts. The gene calls are TRBV6-5 and TRBJ1-1; D remains unclear. The V end was cut by 2 bases, the J end by 0 bases, with 10 bases between. The V gene's germline CDR1 is MNHEY and CDR2 SVGAGI. The CDR3 is made up of 15 amino acids. The CDR3 DNA reads TGTGCCAGCAGTTACCCGACCGGGGTGAACACTGAAGCTTTCTTT. Protein product: CASSYPTGVNTEAFF.

The chain recombines TRBV7-2 with TRBJ2-1; D remains ambiguous. Germline V gives CDR1 SGHTA, CDR2 FQGNSA. CDR3 length: 13 residues. The V and J ends lost 5 bases and 8 bases respectively, with 13 bases between them. CDR3 sequence (DNA): TGTGCCAGCAGCCCCCCAGTTAATTATGAGCAGTTCTTC. It is translated as CASSPPVNYEQFF.

This chain joins TRBV28 and TRBJ2-5; weak D call: TRBD1 (5 bases). CDR3 size: 17 residues. CDR1 and CDR2 (germline): MDHEN, SYDVKM. V was trimmed by 4 bases and J by 0 bases, leaving 18 bases between them. The CDR3 DNA follows: TGTGCCAGCAGTTCATCCCCAGGACATTTGTACCAAGAGACCCAGTACTTC. It codes for CASSSSPGHLYQETQYF.

This clonotype was counted at least ten times. The V and J genes are TRBV27 and TRBJ1-2; no definite D call. Germline CDR1 MNHEY, CDR2 SMNVEV (reference sequence). Trimming took 6 bases from V and 5 from J, leaving 16 bases between them. CDR3 length: 14 residues. CDR3 protein: CASRQSPAGYGYTF. DNA for the CDR3: TGTGCCAGCAGGCAATCCCCAGCGGGGTATGGCTACACCTTC.

In its sample, this clonotype was seen once. The V and J genes are TRBV6-1 and TRBJ2-1; TRBD2 aligns across 13 bases. There are 17 residues in the CDR3. Per germline, CDR1 MNHNS and CDR2 SASEGT. After removal of 8 bases from V and 5 bases from J, the junction contained 12 bases not matched to a gene. This CDR3 reads CASLKEGTSGAHNEQFF. DNA of the CDR3: TGTGCCAGCCTAAAAGAAGGGACTAGCGGGGCCCACAATGAGCAGTTCTTC.

This clonotype was seen ten or more times. This chain joins TRBV2 and TRBJ2-5; maybe TRBD2 (5 bases). The CDR3 loop spans 13 amino acids. With 8 bases removed from V and 1 base from J, the gap between germline ends came to 11 bases. Germline V gene sequence: CDR1 SNHLY, CDR2 FYNNEI. The CDR3: CASSPDSQETQYF. CDR3 nucleotide sequence: TGTGCCAGCTCCCCGGACTCCCAAGAGACCCAGTACTTC.

The sample holds many counts of this clonotype. The chain's CDR3 is CASGLHTQEGKTQYF. DNA of the CDR3: TGTGCTAGTGGTTTGCACACACAGGAGGGGAAGACCCAGTACTTC. This chain uses TRBV12-5 with TRBJ2-5; maybe TRBD2 (6 bases). The CDR3 is 15 residues long. Germline assignment: CDR1 LGHNT and CDR2 FRNRAP. V was pared by 2 bases and J by 6 bases, with 16 bases between. Full variable domain (rest looked up from reference TRBV12-5 and TRBJ2-5): DARVTQTPRHKVTEMGQEVTMRCQPILGHNTVFWYRQTMMQGLELLAYFRNRAPLDDSGMPKDRFSAEMPDATLATLKIQPSEPRDSAVYFCASGLHTQEGKTQYFGPGTRLLVL.

This clonotype has just a few counts. The junction shows a germline mismatch at one end, possibly a read error. V is TRBV20-1 and J is TRBJ2-1; no clear D gene. The CDR3 is made up of 13 amino acids. Germline V CDR1 and CDR2: DFQATT, SNEGSKA (reference sequence). For the CDR3, the DNA is TGCAGTGCTAGATTTTCTAAAGTGGTTGGGTCGCAATTC. It codes for CSARFSKVVGSQF.

J is TRBJ2-7 and V is TRBV4-3; TRBD1 is a possible D gene (6 bases). V dropped 4 bases and J dropped 2 bases, with 15 bases sitting between them. This CDR3 region has 15 residues. The germline CDR1 and CDR2 sequences are LGHNA and YSLEER. The CDR3 sequence is CASSPRRDTPYEQYF. Written as DNA, the CDR3 is TGCGCCAGCAGCCCGCGTCGGGACACGCCCTACGAGCAGTACTTC.

The table lists this clonotype with many counts. The gene calls are TRBV2 and TRBJ2-7; TRBD2 agrees at 8 bases. The V and J ends lost 2 bases and 2 bases, in that order; junction bases with no gene match: 5. Germline assignment: CDR1 SNHLY and CDR2 FYNNEI. The CDR3 totals 15 residues. CDR3 loop: CASSETRGGAYEQYF. The CDR3, as DNA: TGTGCCAGCAGTGAAACTCGGGGGGGTGCCTACGAGCAGTACTTC.

This rearrangement joins TRBV6-1 to TRBJ1-5, with D tentatively TRBD1 (5 bases). V dropped 4 bases and J dropped 3 bases, with 13 bases sitting between them. CDR1 MNHNS and CDR2 SASEGT come from the germline V gene. The CDR3 has 15 residues. The CDR3 sequence is CASSGRGDTNQPQHF. DNA for the CDR3: TGTGCCAGCAGTGGCCGGGGGGATACCAATCAGCCCCAGCATTTT.

In regard to this clonotype: A much larger clonotype is one base distant, so this may be a read error. The rearrangement links TRBV6-2 or TRBV6-3 to TRBJ1-1; TRBD1 agrees at 10 bases. Germline CDR1 is MNHEY and CDR2 is SVGEGT. V was pared by 5 bases and J by 2 bases, with 8 bases of the junction left unmatched. The CDR3 consists of 16 residues. CDR3 nucleotide sequence: TGTGCCAGCAGTGCGGGACAGGGGAGGGCCAACACTGAAGCTTTCTTT. The encoded protein is CASSAGQGRANTEAFF.